This T cell receptor beta chain comes out of a study of CD8 T cells in ankylosing spondylitis. Quantitative 5'-RACE was performed with molecular barcodes, and it yielded the TCR beta libraries. A single record per CDR3 protein comes from TCRdb applying MiXCR to the 5' RACE reads. Counted here are 130,000 or so distinct CDR3 sequences, around 7% occurring once; the ten biggest clones make up 12%. The V and J ends lost 7 bases and 15 bases, in that order; junction bases with no gene match: 12. Germline V gives CDR1 MGHDK, CDR2 SYGVNS. This CDR3 has 12 amino acids. Study-wide points: Ankylosing spondylitis blood appeared to be characterized by a TCR beta motif of 8 or 9 highly homologous variants. Reports of some motif variants in reactive arthritis synovial fluid and blood predate this one. Disease-associated clonotypes exhibited CD8+ identity and were relatively infrequent in peripheral blood.

This clonotype was detected many times. Its antigen remains unknown. The sample taken for sequencing was blood, either unsorted or a sorted T cell fraction (not recorded which). The J gene is TRBJ2-1, the V gene TRBV25-1; TRBD1 matches at 7 bases. This receptor was obtained from a male donor with ankylosing spondylitis or in good health (not recorded which). CDR3 loop: CASINLDRDLFF. The CDR3 DNA reads as TGTGCCAGCATCAACTTAGACAGGGATCTGTTCTTC.